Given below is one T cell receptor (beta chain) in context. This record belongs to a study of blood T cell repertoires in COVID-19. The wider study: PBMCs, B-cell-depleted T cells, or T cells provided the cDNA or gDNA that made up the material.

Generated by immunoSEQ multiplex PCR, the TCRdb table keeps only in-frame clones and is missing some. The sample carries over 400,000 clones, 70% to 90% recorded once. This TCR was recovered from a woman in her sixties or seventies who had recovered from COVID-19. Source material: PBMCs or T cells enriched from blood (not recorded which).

CDR3 nucleotide sequence: TGCAGCGTTGAAGGCTGGCCCTATGGCTACACCTTC. Residues: CSVEGWPYGYTF. The V gene is TRBV29-1, the J gene TRBJ1-2; D not certain. This CDR3 has 12 amino acids. The V gene lost 1 base and the J gene lost 4 bases, with 7 bases spanning the gap. CDR1 and CDR2 (germline): SQVTM, ANQGSEA.